This entry describes one T cell receptor beta chain. Donors ranged from roughly 6 to 100 years old and were healthy Caucasians in Russia. Combining a sample-barcoded 5' primer with a J-beta primer mix, a second PCR ran for roughly 6 to 11 cycles. Each single sample gave us at least 2.5 million CDR3-containing paired-end reads. TCRdb processed the 5' RACE reads anew with MiXCR; each CDR3 protein has one entry. Here the sample spans more than 500,000 distinct CDR3 sequences, about 29% being singletons. CDR3 size: 16 residues. Trimming cost V 0 bases and J 5 bases; bases outside gene matches: 10. Germline V gene data show CDR1 as MGHRA and CDR2 as YSYEKL. The data belong to a study of blood T cells in healthy people across ages. These data also featured in a second study, about T cells of mothers and their children.

V usage is TRBV4-1 and J usage is TRBJ2-7, with 7 bases fitting TRBD1. This receptor was taken from a boy aged 2 to 10 in good health. The sequenced sample consisted of blood. The CDR3 sequence: CASSQDFGQGVDEQYF. For the CDR3, the DNA is TGCGCCAGCAGCCAAGATTTTGGTCAGGGGGTGGACGAGCAGTACTTC.